The T cell receptor (beta chain) under discussion was sequenced for a study of shared clonotypes between healthy human individuals. Study at large: Per-donor plates numbered three CD4 naive, three CD4 memory, two CD8 naive and one CD8 memory. Overall study findings and caveats: Naive CD4 clonotypes were shared across several donors at 4.5% to 6%.

Adults of Caucasian background living in Nashville, Tennessee made up all donors. It was 200 to 250 ng DNA, about 30,000 T cell genomes, that sorted-subset replicate PCRs used. Only in-frame clones appear in the TCRdb table, and some are missing; sequencing was by immunoSEQ multiplex PCR. The table records 800,000 to 1,200,000 clones, more than 75% of them present only once. Trimming cost V 4 bases and J 3 bases, with 12 bases left between them. The germline V gene has CDR1 LGHNA and CDR2 YNFKEQ. This CDR3 comprises 14 residues. On this clone itself: What it binds is unknown.

Material: memory CD4+ T cells from PBMCs. The subset denotes: CD45RA-negative fraction. The V call is TRBV4-2, the J call TRBJ1-1; TRBD1 might be the D (5 bases). This clonotype was sampled from a man between 18 and 29 years old in good health. Some clones in this sample may be carry-over from other donors' samples. As DNA, the CDR3 is TGTGCCAGCAGCCCGCGGGGGGTGGACACTGAAGCTTTCTTT. Translation: CASSPRGVDTEAFF.